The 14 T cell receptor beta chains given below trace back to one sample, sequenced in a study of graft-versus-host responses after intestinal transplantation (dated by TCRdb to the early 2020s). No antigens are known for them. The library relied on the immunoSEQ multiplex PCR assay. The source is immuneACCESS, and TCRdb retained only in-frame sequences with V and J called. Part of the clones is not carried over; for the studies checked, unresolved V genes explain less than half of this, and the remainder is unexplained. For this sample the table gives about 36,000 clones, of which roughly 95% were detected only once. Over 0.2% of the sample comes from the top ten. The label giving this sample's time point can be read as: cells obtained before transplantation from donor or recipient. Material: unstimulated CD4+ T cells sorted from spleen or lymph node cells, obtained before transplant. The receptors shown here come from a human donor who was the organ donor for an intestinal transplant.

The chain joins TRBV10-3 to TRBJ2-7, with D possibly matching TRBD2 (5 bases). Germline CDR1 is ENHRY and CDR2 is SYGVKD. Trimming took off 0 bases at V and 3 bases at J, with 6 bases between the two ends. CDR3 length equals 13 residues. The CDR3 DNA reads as TGTGCCATCAGTGAGTCCCGGGGCTACGAGCAGTACTTC. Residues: CAISESRGYEQYF.

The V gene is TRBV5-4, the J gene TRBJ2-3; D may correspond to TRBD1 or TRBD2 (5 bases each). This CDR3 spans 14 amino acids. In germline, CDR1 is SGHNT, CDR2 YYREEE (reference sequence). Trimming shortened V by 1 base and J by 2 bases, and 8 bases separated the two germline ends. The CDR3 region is CASSLTGTTDTQYF. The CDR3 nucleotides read TGTGCCAGCAGCTTGACCGGGACCACAGATACGCAGTATTTT.

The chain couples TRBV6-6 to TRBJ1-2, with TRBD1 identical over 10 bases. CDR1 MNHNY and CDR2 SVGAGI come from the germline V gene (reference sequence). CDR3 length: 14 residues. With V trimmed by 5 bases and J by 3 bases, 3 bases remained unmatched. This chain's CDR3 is CASSRGTGDYGYTF. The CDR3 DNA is TGTGCCAGCAGTAGGGGGACAGGGGACTATGGCTACACCTTC.

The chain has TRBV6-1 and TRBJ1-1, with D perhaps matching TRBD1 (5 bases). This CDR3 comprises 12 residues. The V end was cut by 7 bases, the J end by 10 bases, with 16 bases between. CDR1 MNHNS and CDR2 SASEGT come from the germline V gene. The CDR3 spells CASNSPGGAAFF. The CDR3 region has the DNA TGTGCCAGCAATAGCCCAGGAGGGGCAGCTTTCTTT.

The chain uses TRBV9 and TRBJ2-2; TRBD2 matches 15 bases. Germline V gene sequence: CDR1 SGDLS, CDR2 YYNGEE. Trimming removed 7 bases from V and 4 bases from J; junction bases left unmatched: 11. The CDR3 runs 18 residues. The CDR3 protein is CASGWTSGGAGSTGELFF. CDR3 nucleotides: TGTGCCAGCGGCTGGACTAGCGGGGGGGCCGGGAGCACCGGGGAGCTGTTTTTT.

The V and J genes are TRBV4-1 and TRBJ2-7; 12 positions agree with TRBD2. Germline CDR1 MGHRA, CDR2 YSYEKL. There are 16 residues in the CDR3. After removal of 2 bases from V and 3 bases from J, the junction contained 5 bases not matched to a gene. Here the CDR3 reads CASSQLAGGPGYEQYF. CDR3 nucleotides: TGCGCCAGCAGCCAACTAGCGGGGGGGCCGGGCTACGAGCAGTACTTC.

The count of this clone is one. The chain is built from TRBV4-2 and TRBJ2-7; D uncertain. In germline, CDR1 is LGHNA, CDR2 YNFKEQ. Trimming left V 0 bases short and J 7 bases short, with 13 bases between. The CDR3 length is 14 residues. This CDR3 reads CASSQDVPLGEQYF. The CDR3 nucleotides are TGTGCCAGCAGCCAAGATGTACCTCTTGGGGAGCAGTACTTC.

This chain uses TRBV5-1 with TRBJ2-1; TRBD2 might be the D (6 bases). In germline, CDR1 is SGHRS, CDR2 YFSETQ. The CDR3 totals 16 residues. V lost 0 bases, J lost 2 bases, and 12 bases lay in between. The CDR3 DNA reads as TGCGCCAGCAGCTTGGTGGTGGGGGGTACCTACAATGAGCAGTTCTTC. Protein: CASSLVVGGTYNEQFF.

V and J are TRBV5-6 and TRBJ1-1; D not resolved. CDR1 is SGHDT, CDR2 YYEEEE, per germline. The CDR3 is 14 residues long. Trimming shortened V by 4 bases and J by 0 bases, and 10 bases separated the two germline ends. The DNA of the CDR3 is TGTGCCAGCAGCCTTAGATGGGTGAACACTGAAGCTTTCTTT. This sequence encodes CASSLRWVNTEAFF.

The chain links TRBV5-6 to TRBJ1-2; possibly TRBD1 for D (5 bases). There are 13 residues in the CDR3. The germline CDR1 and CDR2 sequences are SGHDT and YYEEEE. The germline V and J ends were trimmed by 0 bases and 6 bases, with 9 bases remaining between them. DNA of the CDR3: TGTGCCAGCAGCTTGGCCCAGGGAGATGGCTACACCTTC. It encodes CASSLAQGDGYTF.

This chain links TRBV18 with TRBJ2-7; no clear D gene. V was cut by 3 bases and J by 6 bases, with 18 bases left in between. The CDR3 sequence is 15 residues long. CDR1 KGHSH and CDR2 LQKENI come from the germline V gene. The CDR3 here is CASSPSPYSPIEQYF. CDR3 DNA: TGTGCCAGCTCACCTTCACCGTATAGTCCTATCGAGCAGTACTTC.

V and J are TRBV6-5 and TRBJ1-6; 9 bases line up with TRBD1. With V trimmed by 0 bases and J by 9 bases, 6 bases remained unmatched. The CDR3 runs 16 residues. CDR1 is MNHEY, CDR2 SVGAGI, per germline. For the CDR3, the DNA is TGTGCCAGCAGTTACTCGCCCGGGACAGGGAGTTCACCCCTCCACTTT. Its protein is CASSYSPGTGSSPLHF.

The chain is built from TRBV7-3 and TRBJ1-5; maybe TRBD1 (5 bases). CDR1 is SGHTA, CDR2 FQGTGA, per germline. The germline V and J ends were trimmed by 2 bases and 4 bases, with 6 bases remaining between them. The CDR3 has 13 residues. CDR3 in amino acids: CASSLDRNQPQHF. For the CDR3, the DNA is TGTGCCAGCAGCTTAGACAGAAATCAGCCCCAGCATTTT.

CDR3 residues: CASSLGGTRADYGYTF. CDR3 in DNA: TGTGCCAGCAGCTTAGGGGGGACACGGGCTGACTATGGCTACACCTTC. The chain uses TRBV7-9 and TRBJ1-2; D is possibly TRBD1 (6 bases). Looked up from germline, CDR1 is SEHNR and CDR2 is FQNEAQ (reference sequence). CDR3 length equals 16 residues. Trimming removed 1 base at V and 3 bases at J, with 15 bases between.